The clone carrying this TCR beta chain came up once. As yet, its antigen is unknown. Germline-derived CDR1 and CDR2 are SGHTA and FQGTGA. V was cut by 0 bases and J by 2 bases, with 14 bases left in between. The CDR3 is 17 amino acids. The source of the sample is a study of OX40 agonist ivuxolimab in advanced cancers. Study summary: The group had a mean age of 60 years, ranged from 23 to 79, and was 82.7% male.

TCRdb's copy holds only in-frame clones and misses some; the assay was immunoSEQ multiplex PCR. Counted here are tens of thousands of clones, roughly 87% occurring once; the ten biggest clones make up less than 0.75%. General study findings and limits: In the 0.1 to 3.0 mg/kg range, CD4+ and CD8+ blood T cells had expanded clonally by week 6. Low normalized clonal expansion also occurred in some nonresponding patients.

The chain couples TRBV7-3 to TRBJ2-1; D is possibly TRBD2 (6 bases). Specimen: CD4+ or CD8+ T cells sorted from blood, collected in a trial of the OX40 agonist ivuxolimab. The TCR was taken from an adult with an advanced solid tumor such as melanoma, head and neck, liver or kidney cancer. CDR3 bases: TGTGCCAGCAGCTTAACGGGCGGGGTGAAGGCCTACAATGAGCAGTTCTTC. Residues: CASSLTGGVKAYNEQFF.